The 5 T cell receptor beta chains in this list originate from one sample, sequenced in a study of cytomegalovirus exposure and HLA in healthy donors. Primers for the PCR totalled 60 Vbeta and 13 Jbeta. The repertoire was sequenced with immunoSEQ multiplex PCR; TCRdb's copy has only in-frame clones and lacks some. The sample data list 65,000 to 80,000 clones. Specimen: PBMCs. These TCRs come from a man aged 30 to 39 in good health and CMV-seronegative.

The chain links TRBV30 to TRBJ2-3, with D possibly matching TRBD2 (6 bases). The CDR3 consists of 13 residues. CDR1 is GTSNPN, CDR2 SVGIG, per germline (reference sequence). Trimming removed 2 bases at V and 5 bases at J, with 11 bases between. CDR3 bases: TGTGCCTGGAGTATAGTGGGAGGAGATACGCAGTATTTT. Its protein is CAWSIVGGDTQYF.

The gene calls are TRBV27 and TRBJ2-5, with a tentative D call TRBD1 (6 bases). The germline V and J ends were trimmed by 5 bases and 7 bases, with 17 bases remaining between them. Germline CDR1 is MNHEY and CDR2 is SMNVEV (reference sequence). The CDR3 runs to 14 residues. CDR3 nucleotides: TGTGCCAGCAGTCCTACAGGGCGCGGAGGGACCCAGTACTTC. It specifies CASSPTGRGGTQYF.

The chain carries TRBV29-1 and TRBJ2-1; maybe TRBD2 (5 bases). Germline-derived CDR1 and CDR2 are SQVTM and ANQGSEA. The CDR3 length is 16 residues. Trimming shortened V by 4 bases and J by 7 bases, and 23 bases separated the two germline ends. The CDR3 nucleotides are TGCAGCGTTGTCGGTCAGCGGACCCGGGCGGATAATGAGCAGTTCTTC. Translation gives CSVVGQRTRADNEQFF.

CDR3 bases: TGTGCCAGCAGGGTGGACAGGGGCCATAATTCACCCCTCCACTTT. Translated, it gives CASRVDRGHNSPLHF. V gene TRBV2 combines with J gene TRBJ1-6; 9 bases line up with TRBD1. V was pared by 6 bases and J by 5 bases, with 5 bases of the junction left unmatched. CDR3 length: 15 residues. Germline V gene sequence: CDR1 SNHLY, CDR2 FYNNEI.

This chain connects TRBV5-6 to TRBJ2-1; TRBD2 matches at 8 bases. V gave up 2 bases and J gave up 6 bases; unmatched junction bases: 4. Germline-derived CDR1 and CDR2 are SGHDT and YYEEEE. The CDR3 extends over 14 amino acids. The CDR3 DNA follows: TGTGCCAGCAGCTTCCCCGGGAGGGGCAATGAGCAGTTCTTC. Protein product: CASSFPGRGNEQFF. Full variable domain (remainder filled in from reference TRBV5-6 and TRBJ2-1): DAGVTQSPTHLIKTRGQQVTLRCSPKSGHDTVSWYQQALGQGPQFIFQYYEEEERQRGNFPDRFSGHQFPNYSSELNVNALLLGDSALYLCASSFPGRGNEQFFGPGTRLTVL.